This is a list of T cell receptor beta chains from one sample in a study of T cell responses to AZD1222 COVID-19 vaccine. Sequencing used immunoSEQ multiplex PCR; TCRdb keeps in-frame clones, though not all of them. Among some 130,000 clones listed, 85% to 90% were seen once. This material consisted of peripheral blood, taken on day 0 of AZD1222 vaccination. Receptor source: an adult in good health. The CDR3 runs from the conserved cysteine through the conserved F or W. Fields, in order: J gene, V gene, clone size, D gene, CDR3 protein, CDR3 DNA. The D gene is left open where the match is weak. Expanded clones get a size class; other rows say once, few or many, or leave the size out.

TRBJ1-4	TRBV25-1	-	-	CASSDSGATNEKLFF	TGTGCCAGCAGTGACAGCGGGGCAACTAATGAAAAACTGTTTTTT
TRBJ2-2	TRBV11-2	-	-	CASSLAGGANTGELFF	TGTGCCAGCAGCTTAGCAGGCGGCGCGAACACCGGGGAGCTGTTTTTT
TRBJ1-4	TRBV5-1	-	TRBD1	CASSMTGNNEKLFF	TGCGCCAGCAGCATGACAGGGAATAATGAAAAACTGTTTTTT
TRBJ1-3	TRBV9	-	TRBD1	CASSGPQRTGGNTIYF	TGTGCCAGCAGCGGCCCTCAAAGGACAGGGGGAAACACCATATATTTT
TRBJ1-1	TRBV13	-	TRBD1	CASSRSGQALGTEAFF	TGTGCCAGCAGCCGAAGTGGACAGGCCTTGGGCACTGAAGCTTTCTTT
TRBJ1-2	TRBV28	-	-	CASSQLGYGYTF	TGTGCCAGCAGTCAGCTGGGGTATGGCTACACCTTC
TRBJ1-1	TRBV6-5	-	-	CASSWANLNTEAFF	TGTGCCAGCAGTTGGGCGAACCTGAACACTGAAGCTTTCTTT
TRBJ1-1	TRBV19	-	-	CASVNRRTEAFF	TGTGCCAGTGTTAATCGGCGCACTGAAGCTTTCTTT
TRBJ1-5	TRBV19	-	-	CASSLRADSLNQPQHF	TGTGCCAGTAGTCTCCGGGCGGACAGCTTGAATCAGCCCCAGCATTTT
TRBJ1-5	TRBV27	-	-	CASSLYAGEPQHF	TGTGCCAGCAGTTTATATGCGGGGGAGCCCCAGCATTTT
TRBJ1-1	TRBV28	-	TRBD1	CASSSPGDRGTAFF	TGTGCCAGCAGTTCCCCCGGGGACAGGGGCACAGCTTTCTTT
TRBJ1-4	TRBV4-1	medium-sized	-	CASSALMEKLFF	TGCGCCAGCAGCGCTTTGATGGAAAAACTGTTTTTT
TRBJ2-3	TRBV6-2/TRBV6-3	-	TRBD2	CASGSSGAPPDTQYF	TGTGCCAGCGGTTCTAGCGGGGCCCCCCCAGATACGCAGTATTTT
TRBJ1-1	TRBV10-3	-	-	CAISESIGARAEAFF	TGTGCCATCAGTGAGTCGATTGGGGCTCGGGCTGAAGCTTTCTTT
TRBJ2-7	TRBV5-1	-	TRBD1	CASSYTGGEQYF	TGCGCCAGCAGCTACACAGGGGGCGAGCAGTACTTC
TRBJ1-1	TRBV7-9	-	-	CASSLGAENTEAFF	TGTGCCAGCAGCTTAGGGGCGGAGAACACTGAAGCTTTCTTT
TRBJ1-6	TRBV7-2	-	-	CASSLGPRGGNSPLHF	TGTGCCAGCAGCTTAGGCCCCCGGGGTGGAAATTCACCCCTCCACTTT
TRBJ2-1	TRBV29-1	-	-	CSVVRPSYNEQFF	TGCAGCGTTGTAAGGCCCTCCTACAATGAGCAGTTCTTC
TRBJ1-5	TRBV18	-	-	CASSPQGQLQPQHF	TGTGCCAGCTCACCACAGGGGCAGTTGCAGCCCCAGCATTTT
TRBJ1-1	TRBV15	-	TRBD1	CATSKGQGGGTEAFF	TGTGCCACCAGCAAAGGGCAGGGGGGAGGGACTGAAGCTTTCTTT
TRBJ2-7	TRBV5-1	-	TRBD1	CASSFTGGSYEQYF	TGCGCCAGCAGCTTTACAGGGGGGTCCTACGAGCAGTACTTC
TRBJ2-2	TRBV29-1	-	-	CSVRTAHSNTGELFF	TGCAGCGTTCGGACAGCTCATTCGAACACCGGGGAGCTGTTTTTT
TRBJ2-3	TRBV7-8	-	-	CASSPRVVGGPGDTQYF	TGTGCCAGCAGCCCAAGGGTCGTGGGGGGCCCGGGAGATACGCAGTATTTT
TRBJ2-7	TRBV7-2	-	TRBD1	CASSLGGGGHEQYF	TGTGCCAGCAGCTTAGGAGGGGGCGGGCACGAGCAGTACTTC
TRBJ2-3	TRBV11-3	-	-	CASSPRYTDTQYF	TGTGCCAGCAGCCCCAGATACACAGATACGCAGTATTTT
TRBJ2-7	TRBV6-1	-	TRBD1	CASSEQGATDYEQYF	TGTGCCAGCAGTGAACAGGGGGCGACGGACTACGAGCAGTACTTC
TRBJ2-7	TRBV4-3	once	TRBD2	CASSQDGTSTSYEQYF	TGCGCCAGCAGCCAAGATGGGACTAGTACCTCCTACGAGCAGTACTTC
TRBJ2-7	TRBV2	-	-	CASSRSEAGEQYF	TGTGCCAGCAGCAGATCCGAGGCGGGGGAGCAGTACTTC
TRBJ2-3	TRBV19	-	TRBD2	CASSLIAGGSTDTQYF	TGTGCCAGTAGCCTCATAGCGGGGGGGAGCACAGATACGCAGTATTTT
TRBJ2-7	TRBV19	-	-	CASSMGAAYEQYF	TGTGCCAGTAGTATGGGGGCAGCCTACGAGCAGTACTTC
TRBJ1-2	TRBV5-1	-	-	CASSATAGGYTF	TGCGCCAGCAGCGCCACGGCGGGTGGCTACACCTTC
TRBJ2-5	TRBV7-9	-	-	CASSSHTTEQETQYF	TGTGCCAGCAGTTCTCACACAACAGAGCAAGAGACCCAGTACTTC